The 11 T cell receptor beta chains reported below all come from one sample, sequenced in a study of T cell responses to AZD1222 COVID-19 vaccine. Repertoires were generated with immunoSEQ multiplex PCR, while TCRdb's copy carries only in-frame clones and drops some. The repertoire has about 72,000 clones, roughly 84% of them found once; the top ten carry less than 25%. Sequenced material: peripheral blood, taken on day 0 of AZD1222 vaccination. The receptors stem from an adult in good health.

The genes are TRBV30 and TRBJ1-5, with D possibly being TRBD1 (5 bases). Trimming removed 7 bases from V and 9 bases from J, with 22 bases in between. Per the germline V gene, CDR1 is GTSNPN and CDR2 is SVGIG (reference sequence). The CDR3 consists of 14 residues. CDR3 amino acids: CASRSQGPLAPQHF. DNA for the CDR3: TGTGCCTCCCGTTCTCAGGGTCCCCTAGCGCCCCAGCATTTT.

The chain uses TRBV2 and TRBJ1-1, with D perhaps matching TRBD1 (5 bases). The CDR3 is made up of 11 amino acids. Germline CDR1 reads SNHLY; CDR2 reads FYNNEI. The germline V and J ends were trimmed by 11 bases and 6 bases, with 13 bases remaining between them. CDR3 region: CAGSRGAEAFF. CDR3 nucleotides: TGTGCCGGCTCGAGGGGCGCTGAAGCTTTCTTT. The variable domain in full, with the rest retrieved from reference TRBV2 and TRBJ1-1, is EPEVTQTPSHQVTQMGQEVILRCVPISNHLYFYWYRQILGQKVEFLVSFYNNEISEKSEIFDDQFSVERPDGSNFTLKIRSTKLEDSAMYFCAGSRGAEAFFGQGTRLTVV.

The rearrangement links TRBV7-3 to TRBJ2-3; 13 bases match TRBD2. The junction had 7 bases not matched to a gene; V was cut back by 5 bases and J by 5 bases. The CDR3 is 16 residues long. Germline V CDR1 and CDR2: SGHTA, FQGTGA. DNA of the CDR3: TGTGCCAGCAGCCCCGGACTAGCGGGGGACGGAGATACGCAGTATTTT. Translation gives CASSPGLAGDGDTQYF.

The chain employs TRBV15 and TRBJ1-2; maybe TRBD1 (5 bases). The CDR3 loop spans 15 amino acids. The V end was cut by 0 bases, the J end by 5 bases, with 13 bases between. The germline gives CDR1 LNHNV, CDR2 YYDKDF (reference sequence). DNA of the CDR3: TGTGCCACCAGCAGAGACGGGGGGAGGAAATATGGCTACACCTTC. It encodes CATSRDGGRKYGYTF.

V and J are TRBV6-2 or TRBV6-3 and TRBJ2-3, with D unresolved. The CDR3 totals 12 residues. V was shortened by 5 bases and J by 2 bases, with 5 bases between the two germline ends. Looked up from germline, CDR1 is MNHEY and CDR2 is SVGEGT. The CDR3 nucleotides read TGTGCCAGCAGTCCCCACACAGATACGCAGTATTTT. Translated, it gives CASSPHTDTQYF.

This chain uses TRBV4-2 with TRBJ2-1; D is possibly TRBD1 (5 bases). Germline CDR1 reads LGHNA; CDR2 reads YNFKEQ. The V end lost 4 bases, the J end lost 9 bases, and 13 bases lay between the germline ends. The CDR3 consists of 13 residues. The CDR3 sequence: CASSRVSDIEQFF. The CDR3 bases are TGTGCCAGCAGCCGAGTCTCGGACATTGAGCAGTTCTTC.

This rearrangement joins TRBV5-1 to TRBJ1-2; D remains ambiguous. The CDR3 runs to 12 residues. Germline values: CDR1 SGHRS, CDR2 YFSETQ. Deletions cut 5 bases from V and 6 bases from J, with 11 bases between. Written as DNA, the CDR3 is TGCGCCAGCAGTGAGGGTACCCATGGCTACACCTTC. This translates into CASSEGTHGYTF.

V and J are TRBV12-3 or TRBV12-4 and TRBJ1-5; D remains ambiguous. Trimming removed 7 bases from V and 4 bases from J, with 11 bases in between. This CDR3 contains 13 residues. In DNA form, the CDR3 reads TGTGCCAGCACACTAAACAGTAATCAGCCCCAGCATTTT. It translates to CASTLNSNQPQHF.

The V gene is TRBV6-5, the J gene TRBJ1-2, with D maybe TRBD1 (5 bases). CDR3 length: 15 residues. Trimming removed 2 bases at V and 4 bases at J, with 14 bases between. CDR1 is MNHEY and CDR2 is SVGAGI in the germline V gene. Written as DNA, the CDR3 is TGTGCCAGCAGTTACCCCTCTGACAGCCTCTATGGCTACACCTTC. It encodes CASSYPSDSLYGYTF.

The J gene is TRBJ1-1, the V gene TRBV30; D may be TRBD1 (5 bases). Trimming stripped 2 bases from V and 6 bases from J, with 16 bases between. This CDR3 comprises 14 residues. Looked up from germline, CDR1 is GTSNPN and CDR2 is SVGIG (reference sequence). CDR3 amino acids: CAWSWTGGTAEAFF. CDR3 nucleotides: TGTGCCTGGAGTTGGACCGGAGGGACCGCTGAAGCTTTCTTT.

The chain uses TRBV12-2 and TRBJ2-1; the D call in the table, TRBD2, was not verified against the DNA. TRBV12-2 is assigned pseudogene status. This CDR3 contains 15 residues. In nucleotides, the CDR3 is TGTGCAAGTCGTTCTCGGGGGGGCCCTCGCAATGAGCAGTTCTTC. Its protein product is CASRSRGGPRNEQFF.